The rows below give T cell receptor beta chains drawn from one sample of a study of blood T cell repertoires in COVID-19. The assay was immunoSEQ multiplex PCR, and TCRdb's table has in-frame clones only and misses some. The sample lists around 240,000 clones; roughly nine tenths were seen once. The specimen sequenced was PBMCs or T cells enriched from blood (not recorded which). The receptor source for this set is a human donor in a cohort exposed to, infected with or recovered from COVID-19 (not recorded which). The donor label of this sample is uncertain. CDR3s include the opening cysteine and the closing phenylalanine or tryptophan. Fields, in order: clone size, D gene, V gene, J gene, CDR3 length, CDR3 protein, CDR3 DNA. D genes are given only for firm matches. Expanded clones get a size class; other rows say once, few or many, or leave the size out.

once	-	TRBV6-5	TRBJ1-2	11	CASASSYGYTF	TGTGCCAGCGCATCCAGTTATGGCTACACCTTC
-	TRBD1	TRBV3-1/TRBV3-2	TRBJ2-5	15	CASSPRQGKGETQYF	TGTGCCAGCAGCCCCCGACAGGGGAAGGGAGAGACCCAGTACTTC
-	TRBD2	TRBV3-1/TRBV3-2	TRBJ2-1	16	CASSQEDLGLGYEQFF	TGTGCCAGCAGCCAAGAGGATCTGGGACTAGGGTATGAGCAGTTCTTC
-	-	TRBV11-2	TRBJ1-1	13	CASSLSRRTEAFF	TGTGCCAGCAGCTTAAGTCGGAGAACTGAAGCTTTCTTT
-	-	TRBV10-3	TRBJ1-2	13	CAIRPREVNGYTF	TGTGCCATCAGGCCTAGGGAGGTGAATGGCTACACCTTC
-	-	TRBV2	TRBJ1-3	13	CASTEEDGNTIYF	TGTGCCAGCACGGAGGAGGATGGAAACACCATATATTTT
once	-	TRBV6-1	TRBJ2-7	15	CASSEWGGANYEQYF	TGTGCCAGCAGTGAATGGGGGGGGGCAAACTACGAGCAGTACTTC
-	TRBD1	TRBV27	TRBJ1-2	18	CASSSTGTGGEDPYGYTF	TGTGCCAGCAGTTCGACCGGGACAGGGGGTGAAGATCCCTATGGCTACACCTTC
-	TRBD1	TRBV18	TRBJ1-1	15	CASSSIEGQGTEAFF	TGTGCCAGCTCCTCGATCGAGGGACAGGGCACTGAAGCTTTCTTT
-	TRBD1	TRBV6-5	TRBJ1-3	15	CASRPGTGGGGTIYF	TGTGCCAGCAGACCCGGGACAGGGGGCGGTGGCACCATATATTTT
-	TRBD1	TRBV7-9	TRBJ1-1	13	CASSRSGQGEAFF	TGTGCCAGCAGCAGATCGGGACAGGGAGAAGCTTTCTTT
-	-	TRBV6-5	TRBJ1-3	15	CASWAGAISGNTIYF	TGTGCCAGCTGGGCAGGGGCCATCTCTGGAAACACCATATATTTT
-	-	TRBV18	TRBJ2-2	16	CASSPLLRRNTGELFF	TGTGCCAGCTCACCACTTTTACGGAGAAACACCGGGGAGCTGTTTTTT
-	-	TRBV7-9	TRBJ1-2	12	CASSYSPYGYTF	TGTGCCAGCAGCTACAGCCCCTATGGCTACACCTTC
once	TRBD1	TRBV7-9	TRBJ1-1	13	CASSLGQGFKAFF	TGTGCCAGCAGCTTAGGACAGGGTTTTAAAGCTTTCTTT
-	TRBD2	TRBV20-1	TRBJ2-5	15	CSASGLGLALETQYF	TGCAGTGCTAGTGGATTGGGACTAGCCTTAGAGACCCAGTACTTC
-	-	TRBV7-2	TRBJ2-5	15	CASSGWTAKGETQYF	TGTGCCAGCAGCGGATGGACAGCCAAAGGAGAGACCCAGTACTTC
-	-	TRBV7-8	TRBJ1-1	15	CASSLAGGPNTEAFF	TGTGCCAGCAGCTTAGCGGGGGGGCCGAACACTGAAGCTTTCTTT
-	TRBD2	TRBV19	TRBJ2-3	17	CASSLSRLAGRTDTQYF	TGTGCCAGTAGCTTATCTCGACTAGCGGGGCGCACAGATACGCAGTATTTT
-	TRBD1	TRBV7-2	TRBJ2-1	14	CASSSRTGRNEQFF	TGTGCCAGCAGCTCCCGGACAGGGAGGAATGAGCAGTTCTTC
-	-	TRBV6-1	TRBJ1-5	13	CASSENLGTPQHF	TGTGCCAGCAGTGAAAACCTAGGTACCCCCCAGCATTTT
-	TRBD2	TRBV5-4	TRBJ2-7	17	CASSLGPIAGPGTEQYF	TGTGCCAGCAGCTTGGGCCCAATAGCGGGGCCAGGGACCGAGCAGTACTTC
once	-	TRBV19	TRBJ1-5	14	CASSSQGFNQPQHF	TGTGCCAGTAGTTCCCAGGGATTCAATCAGCCCCAGCATTTT
-	-	TRBV11-2	TRBJ1-1	16	CASSLEAPGGNTEAFF	TGTGCCAGCAGCTTAGAAGCGCCCGGCGGGAACACTGAAGCTTTCTTT
-	-	TRBV5-1	TRBJ1-6	15	CASSLDGGRSSPLHF	TGCGCCAGCAGCCTGGACGGGGGGCGGTCTTCACCCCTCCACTTT